This T cell receptor beta chain came from a study of regulatory T cells in long-lasting Graves disease. The study, taken as a whole, reports: Accuracy may have been reduced by the small sample size.

This clonotype was counted ten times or more. Its target is unknown. Time point of the sample: newly diagnosed GD, antithyroid drugs for less than 3 months. The TCR library was made from RNA that had been extracted from PBMCs in TRIzol. Graves' disease diagnoses used American Thyroid Association guidelines. Arm-PCR of CDR3 regions with iRepertoire HTBI primers generated TCR beta libraries. One entry per CDR3 protein, called by TCRdb with MiXCR from the multiplex PCR reads. The data contain about 620,000 distinct CDR3 sequences, 15% to 20% of them seen just once; the ten biggest clones take up 15% to 20%. These same data were also listed under a study on T cells in Graves' hyperthyroidism and ophthalmopathy.

This clonotype was obtained from a woman aged 25 to 39 with Graves disease. Sequenced material: peripheral blood mononuclear cells (PBMCs), taken at new diagnosis, from a patient treated with antithyroid drugs.

The CDR3 sequence is CAISDGTNTEAFF. In nucleotides, the CDR3 is TGTGCCATTTCGGACGGAACGAACACTGAAGCTTTCTTT. The chain carries TRBV10-3 and TRBJ1-1; D gene ambiguous. V shed 9 bases and J shed 1 base, with 12 bases lying between them. The CDR3 is 13 residues long. CDR1 and CDR2 from the germline V gene are ENHRY and SYGVKD.